The clone carrying this TCR beta chain occurred many times. The antigen is unknown. The TCR beta CDR3 regions underwent amplification from RNA transcripts. HTBI primers were employed in first-round RT-PCR, then a second-round multiplex PCR followed. TCRdb itself ran the multiplex PCR reads through MiXCR, one entry per CDR3 protein. The sample holds roughly 700,000 distinct CDR3 sequences; about 44% are singletons and the top ten take roughly 46%. The data are from a study of Graves' ophthalmopathy and Graves' hyperthyroidism. Study findings and constraints: Among thyroid clonotypes expanded above 0.001 frequency, most also appeared in blood. Progression of ophthalmopathy was predicted by the model with approximately 71% sensitivity and roughly 78% specificity.

Trimming took off 5 bases at V and 4 bases at J, with 11 bases between the two ends. CDR3 length: 14 amino acids. The germline CDR1 and CDR2 sequences are SGHTA and FQGNSA. With a duration under 3 months, ophthalmopathy in the donors showed moderate-to-severe activity, CAS ≥3 and NOSPECS ≥4. Among the exclusions were patients with other autoimmune diseases, uncontrolled infections, pregnancy or lactation. The sample comprised peripheral blood. The rearrangement links TRBV7-2 to TRBJ2-2, with D perhaps TRBD1 or TRBD2 (5 bases each). The receptor comes from an adult man with Graves' ophthalmopathy. The CDR3 bases are TGTGCCAGCAGCAACCGGGACGGCACCGGGGAGCTGTTTTTT. It yields the protein CASSNRDGTGELFF.